One sample yielded the 26 T cell receptor beta chains listed below, sequenced in a study of blood T cells in healthy people across ages. For the second PCR, which ran for about 6 to 11 cycles, a sample-barcoded 5' primer and a J-beta primer mix were used. TCRdb re-derived calls from the 5' RACE reads in MiXCR, one entry per CDR3 protein. This table has approximately 350,000 distinct CDR3 sequences, about 52% appearing once. The sequenced sample was blood. These TCRs come from a man aged 55 to 69 in good health.

In the case of this clonotype: Possible read error: a much larger clone is one base away. The chain employs TRBV6-2 or TRBV6-3 and TRBJ2-7; perhaps D is TRBD1 or TRBD2 (5 bases each). Germline lookup yields CDR1 MNHEY and CDR2 SVGEGT. V was clipped by 5 bases and J by 10 bases, with 21 bases between them. CDR3 length equals 14 residues. The CDR3 DNA follows: TGTGCCAGCAGTGGGCAGAGGAAAGGGGAGTCCCAGTACTTC. Translation gives CASSGQRKGESQYF.

The gene calls are TRBV27 and TRBJ2-5; the match to TRBD2 covers 10 bases. The V gene's germline CDR1 is MNHEY and CDR2 SMNVEV (reference sequence). Losses at the gene ends were 3 bases for V and 2 bases for J; bases not matched to a gene: 9. CDR3 size: 17 residues. This CDR3 is CASSFSAGGPGQETQYF. The CDR3 DNA is TGTGCCAGCAGTTTCTCAGCGGGAGGGCCAGGACAAGAGACCCAGTACTTC.

This clonotype has just a few counts. J is TRBJ2-1 and V is TRBV7-2; D not certain. Germline V lookup: CDR1 SGHTA, CDR2 FQGNSA. The CDR3 totals 13 residues. V lost 4 bases to trimming and J lost 7 bases, with 11 bases between them. This chain's CDR3 is CASSSPMRNEQFF. DNA of the CDR3: TGTGCCAGCAGCTCCCCCATGAGAAATGAGCAGTTCTTC.

This clonotype has a handful of counts. This chain connects TRBV3-1 to TRBJ2-1; D might be TRBD2 (6 bases). The CDR3 is 15 amino acids. Germline CDR1 reads LGHDT; CDR2 reads YNNKEL (reference sequence). The V end lost 1 base, the J end lost 6 bases, and 13 bases lay between the germline ends. DNA for the CDR3: TGTGCCAGCAGCCAAGGGGGACTCCGGGGCAATGAGCAGTTCTTC. Translation: CASSQGGLRGNEQFF.

The table lists this clonotype with many counts. V is TRBV7-6 and J is TRBJ2-1; D gene ambiguous. Deletions cut 2 bases from V and 7 bases from J, with 15 bases between. The CDR3 runs to 15 residues. Per germline, CDR1 SGHVS and CDR2 FNYEAQ. The CDR3 sequence: CASSLSSTVSNEQFF. CDR3 coding DNA: TGTGCCAGCAGCTTATCGAGTACGGTATCAAATGAGCAGTTCTTC.

This clonotype was detected only once. This sequence joins TRBV2 and TRBJ2-1; 11 bases match TRBD2. This CDR3 is built from 13 residues. Germline V lookup: CDR1 SNHLY, CDR2 FYNNEI. CDR3 DNA: TGTGCGTTGACTAGCGGGAACTACAATGAGCAGTTCTTC. Protein sequence: CALTSGNYNEQFF.

This clonotype showed up many times. V is TRBV29-1 and J is TRBJ2-5; 10 bases agree with TRBD2. The end of the DNA aligns better with TRBJ2-7, so the J call may be wrong. The germline CDR1 and CDR2 sequences are SQVTM and ANQGSEA. This CDR3 is built from 14 residues. This CDR3 is CSVAPGLASGEQYF. The CDR3 region has the DNA TGCAGCGTTGCTCCGGGACTAGCGTCGGGCGAGCAGTACTTC.

V is TRBV7-2 and J is TRBJ2-1; 7 nucleotides agree with TRBD1. The trim removed 7 bases at V and 1 base at J, leaving 7 bases unmatched. Germline values: CDR1 SGHTA, CDR2 FQGNSA. The CDR3 is 15 residues long. The CDR3 DNA is TGTGCCAGCACACCTCTACAGGGGTCCTACAATGAGCAGTTCTTC. Encoded protein: CASTPLQGSYNEQFF. The whole variable domain, filled in from reference TRBV7-2 and TRBJ2-1, reads GAGVSQSPSNKVTEKGKDVELRCDPISGHTALYWYRQSLGQGLEFLIYFQGNSAPDKSGLPSDRFSAERTGGSVSTLTIQRTQQEDSAVYLCASTPLQGSYNEQFFGPGTRLTVL.

In this sample, this clonotype is medium-sized. J is TRBJ2-7 and V is TRBV3-1, with 8 bases lining up with TRBD2. CDR1 and CDR2 from the germline V gene are LGHDT and YNNKEL (reference sequence). The CDR3 spans 14 residues. V lost 6 bases and J lost 4; bases outside the gene matches: 8. This chain's CDR3 is CASRSGGLPYEQYF. The CDR3 region has the DNA TGTGCCAGCAGAAGCGGGGGACTACCGTACGAGCAGTACTTC.

The CDR3 DNA reads as TGCAGCGTTGAAGGACGCTCTTCTGTACATTTATACAATGAGCAGTTCTTC. Its protein product is CSVEGRSSVHLYNEQFF. The chain has TRBV29-1 and TRBJ2-1; D uncertain. The CDR3 length is 17 residues. Trimming stripped 1 base from V and 4 bases from J, with 20 bases between. Germline V gene data show CDR1 as SQVTM and CDR2 as ANQGSEA.

This clonotype was picked up a small number of times. The chain combines TRBV4-3 with TRBJ2-3; 10 bases line up with TRBD2. V was pared by 1 base and J by 4 bases, with 5 bases of the junction left unmatched. The germline V gene has CDR1 LGHNA and CDR2 YSLEER. The CDR3 covers 16 residues. CDR3 in amino acids: CASSQGRLAGADTQYF. CDR3 coding DNA: TGCGCCAGCAGCCAAGGCCGGCTAGCGGGGGCAGATACGCAGTATTTT.

This clonotype has only a few counts. A much larger clone lies one base from this, so it may be a read error. The chain is built from TRBV5-1 and TRBJ2-7, with 7 bases matching TRBD1. V shed 7 bases, J shed 0 bases, and the junction held 4 bases outside the gene matches. The CDR3 loop spans 13 amino acids. Germline loops: CDR1 SGHRS, CDR2 YFSETQ. CDR3 coding DNA: TGCGCCAGCGCCGGGACAGACTCCTACGAGCAGTACTTC. This translates into CASAGTDSYEQYF.

The V and J genes are TRBV6-5 and TRBJ1-6; D remains ambiguous. Germline V gene sequence: CDR1 MNHEY, CDR2 SVGAGI. V shed 2 bases and J shed 9 bases, with 11 bases lying between them. The CDR3 has 14 amino acids. The chain's CDR3 is CASSYGRPASPLHF. In DNA form, the CDR3 reads TGTGCCAGCAGTTACGGCAGGCCTGCTTCACCCCTCCACTTT.

The chain couples TRBV20-1 to TRBJ2-2, with 9 bases fitting TRBD2. V dropped 1 base and J dropped 5; count of bases not matched to a gene: 2. Germline V lookup: CDR1 DFQATT, CDR2 SNEGSKA (reference sequence). The CDR3 runs 14 residues. The DNA for the CDR3 is TGCAGTGCTAGAGGCGGGGGGGCGACCGGGGAGCTGTTTTTT. Amino acid sequence: CSARGGGATGELFF.

The rearrangement uses TRBV5-1 and TRBJ2-5, with a tentative D call TRBD1 (6 bases). Trimming removed 4 bases at V and 11 bases at J, with 24 bases between. Per germline, CDR1 SGHRS and CDR2 YFSETQ. The CDR3 runs 15 residues. This chain's CDR3 is CASSKGQPAYNGQYF. CDR3 sequence (DNA): TGCGCCAGCAGCAAGGGACAACCAGCTTACAATGGGCAGTACTTC.

The rearrangement uses TRBV7-2 and TRBJ1-6; 8 bases fit TRBD1. This CDR3 has 15 amino acids. Germline loops: CDR1 SGHTA, CDR2 FQGNSA. The V and J ends lost 3 bases and 8 bases, in that order; junction bases with no gene match: 6. CDR3 residues: CASSFRQGKDSPLHF. In DNA form, the CDR3 reads TGTGCCAGCAGCTTCCGACAGGGGAAGGATTCACCCCTCCACTTT. Using reference TRBV7-2 and TRBJ1-6 for the parts outside the CDR3, the full variable domain is GAGVSQSPSNKVTEKGKDVELRCDPISGHTALYWYRQSLGQGLEFLIYFQGNSAPDKSGLPSDRFSAERTGGSVSTLTIQRTQQEDSAVYLCASSFRQGKDSPLHFGNGTRLTVT.

The chain couples TRBV9 to TRBJ2-1; possible D gene TRBD1, 6 bases. V was shortened by 4 bases and J by 5 bases, with 16 bases between the two germline ends. The CDR3 length is 15 residues. Germline CDR1 is SGDLS and CDR2 is YYNGEE. The DNA of the CDR3 is TGTGCCAGCAGCCCGATTTTTGGACAGAACAATGAGCAGTTCTTC. Amino acid sequence: CASSPIFGQNNEQFF.

This chain links TRBV6-2 or TRBV6-3 with TRBJ1-1; 7 bases line up with TRBD1. The J segment lost 9 bases and the V segment lost 0 bases, leaving 1 base of the junction unmatched. The CDR3 loop spans 12 amino acids. From germline, CDR1 is MNHEY and CDR2 SVGEGT. In DNA, the CDR3 is TGTGCCAGCAGTTACTCGGGACAGCAAGCTTTCTTT. This sequence encodes CASSYSGQQAFF.

This clonotype was seen a handful of times. The chain is built from TRBV6-5 and TRBJ2-7; 10 positions agree with TRBD2. Germline V gives CDR1 MNHEY, CDR2 SVGAGI. The length of the CDR3 is 16 residues. Trimming at V came to 7 bases and at J to 7 bases, leaving 16 bases not matched to a gene. CDR3 region: CASTGARASGGNEQYF. The CDR3 DNA follows: TGTGCCAGCACCGGGGCGAGGGCTAGCGGGGGCAATGAGCAGTACTTC.

The V gene is TRBV30, the J gene TRBJ1-2; no clear D. This CDR3 is 13 amino acids long. The V gene lost 0 bases and the J gene lost 2 bases, with 7 bases spanning the gap. Germline V gene data show CDR1 as GTSNPN and CDR2 as SVGIG (reference sequence). The CDR3 sequence is CAWSVGTNYGYTF. Here the CDR3 DNA reads TGTGCCTGGAGTGTAGGTACGAACTATGGCTACACCTTC.

V and J are TRBV27 and TRBJ2-6, with no clear D. CDR3 length: 17 amino acids. Germline values: CDR1 MNHEY, CDR2 SMNVEV (reference sequence). V lost 6 bases and J 4 bases, leaving 19 bases between the germline ends. CDR3 nucleotide sequence: TGTGCCAGCAGGGGTCAAGATGGTAGCCCAGGGGCCAACGTCCTGACTTTC. Its translation: CASRGQDGSPGANVLTF.

V gene TRBV20-1 combines with J gene TRBJ2-1; 9 nucleotides align to TRBD1. Looked up from germline, CDR1 is DFQATT and CDR2 is SNEGSKA (reference sequence). This CDR3 comprises 15 residues. J gave up 7 bases and V 1 base, and 8 bases lay outside the gene matches. CDR3 sequence reads: CSARVRTGVGNEQFF. The CDR3 DNA reads as TGCAGTGCTAGAGTCCGGACAGGGGTCGGGAATGAGCAGTTCTTC.

The chain employs TRBV27 and TRBJ2-5, with D possibly being TRBD1 (6 bases). Germline V gene data show CDR1 as MNHEY and CDR2 as SMNVEV (reference sequence). This CDR3 has 14 amino acids. Deletions cut 6 bases from V and 3 bases from J, with 14 bases between. CDR3 sequence: CASSRRTDEETQYF. As DNA, the CDR3 is TGTGCCAGCAGCAGAAGGACAGATGAAGAGACCCAGTACTTC.

The CDR3, as DNA: TGTGCCAGCAGCTTAGGGAGTGGGACGAAGGTCTACAATGAGCAGTTCTTC. Amino acids: CASSLGSGTKVYNEQFF. The chain uses TRBV7-9 and TRBJ2-1; either TRBD1 or TRBD2 may supply D (5 bases each). The CDR3 contains 17 residues. V lost 1 base, J lost 3 bases, and 16 bases lay in between. Germline V gene data show CDR1 as SEHNR and CDR2 as FQNEAQ (reference sequence).

The rearrangement uses TRBV20-1 and TRBJ2-7, with 8 nucleotides matching TRBD2. Per germline, CDR1 DFQATT and CDR2 SNEGSKA (reference sequence). This CDR3 spans 14 amino acids. The V segment lost 2 bases and the J segment 1 base; nucleotides outside the gene matches: 4. CDR3 in DNA: TGCAGTGCTAGAAACGCGGGGGGATCCTACGAGCAGTACTTC. It yields the protein CSARNAGGSYEQYF.

The rearrangement links TRBV7-9 to TRBJ1-2; 7 bases fit TRBD1. The CDR3 is 11 amino acids. Looked up from germline, CDR1 is SEHNR and CDR2 is FQNEAQ (reference sequence). J gave up 7 bases and V 5 bases, and 1 base lay outside the gene matches. The CDR3 nucleotides are TGTGCCAGCAGCCGACAGGGTGGCTACACCTTC. As protein: CASSRQGGYTF.